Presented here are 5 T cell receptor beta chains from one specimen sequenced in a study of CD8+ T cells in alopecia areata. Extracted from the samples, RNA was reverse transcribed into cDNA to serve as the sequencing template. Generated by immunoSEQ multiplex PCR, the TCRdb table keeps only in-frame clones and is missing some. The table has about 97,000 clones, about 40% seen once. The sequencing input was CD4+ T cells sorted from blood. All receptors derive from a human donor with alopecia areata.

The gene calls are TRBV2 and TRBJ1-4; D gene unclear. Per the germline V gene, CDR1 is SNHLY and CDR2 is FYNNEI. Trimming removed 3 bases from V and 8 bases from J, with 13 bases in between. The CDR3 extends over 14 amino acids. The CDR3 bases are TGTGCCAGCAGTGATTTGCTAGCTGTGGAAAAACTGTTTTTT. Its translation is CASSDLLAVEKLFF.

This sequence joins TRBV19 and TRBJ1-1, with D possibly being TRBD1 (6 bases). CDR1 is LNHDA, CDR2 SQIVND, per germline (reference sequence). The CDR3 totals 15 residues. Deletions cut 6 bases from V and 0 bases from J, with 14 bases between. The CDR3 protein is CASRQGAFMNTEAFF. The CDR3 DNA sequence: TGTGCCAGTAGACAGGGTGCATTTATGAACACTGAAGCTTTCTTT.

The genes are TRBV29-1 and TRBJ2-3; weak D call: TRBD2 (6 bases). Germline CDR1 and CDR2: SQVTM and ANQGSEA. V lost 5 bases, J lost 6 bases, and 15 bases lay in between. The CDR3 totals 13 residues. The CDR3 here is CSVSSTRPDTQYF. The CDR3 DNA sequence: TGCAGCGTTTCGTCGACTAGACCGGATACGCAGTATTTT.

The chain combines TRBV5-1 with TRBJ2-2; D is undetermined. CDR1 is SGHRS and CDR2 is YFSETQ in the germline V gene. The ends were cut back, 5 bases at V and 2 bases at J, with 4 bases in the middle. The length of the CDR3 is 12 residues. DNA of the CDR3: TGCGCCAGCAGGCTCAACACCGGGGAGCTGTTTTTT. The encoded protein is CASRLNTGELFF.

The CDR3 sequence: CASSLDRYEQYF. DNA of the CDR3: TGTGCCAGCAGCTTGGACCGTTACGAGCAGTACTTC. The V gene is TRBV5-6, the J gene TRBJ2-7, with unresolved D. The CDR3 is 12 amino acids. The V and J ends lost 0 bases and 4 bases respectively, with 5 bases between them. CDR1 SGHDT and CDR2 YYEEEE come from the germline V gene.